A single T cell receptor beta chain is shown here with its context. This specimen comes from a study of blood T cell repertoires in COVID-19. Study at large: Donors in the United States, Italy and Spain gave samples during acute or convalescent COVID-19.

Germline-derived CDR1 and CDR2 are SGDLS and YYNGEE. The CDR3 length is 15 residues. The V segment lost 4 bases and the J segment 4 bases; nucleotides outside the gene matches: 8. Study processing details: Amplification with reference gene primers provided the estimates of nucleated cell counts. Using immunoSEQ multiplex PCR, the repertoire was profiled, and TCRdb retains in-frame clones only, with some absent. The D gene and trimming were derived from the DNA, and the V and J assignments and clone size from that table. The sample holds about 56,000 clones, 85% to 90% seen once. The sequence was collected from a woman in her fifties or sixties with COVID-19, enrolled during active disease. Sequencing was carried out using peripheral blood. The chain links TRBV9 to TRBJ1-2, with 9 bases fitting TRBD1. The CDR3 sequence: CASSPWTGEGYGYTF. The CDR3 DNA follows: TGTGCCAGCAGCCCATGGACAGGGGAGGGCTATGGCTACACCTTC.